This T cell receptor (beta chain) was captured by sequencing in a study of beta chain features in type 1 diabetes. Overall study results and limits: In every one of the four CD4+ subsets, TCRB CDR3s were moderately but significantly shorter in Type 1 diabetes patients.

This clone was detected a few times. What it recognizes is unknown. With V trimmed by 0 bases and J by 1 base, 4 bases remained unmatched. The CDR3 runs 16 residues. The V gene's germline CDR1 is SGHTA and CDR2 FQGNSA. The study reverse transcribed the entire isolated RNA, so it sequenced expressed TCRB transcripts. Produced via immunoSEQ multiplex PCR; TCRdb's table is partial and in-frame only. Altogether 600,000 to 700,000 clones are present, around 12% being singletons, with the ten largest covering more than 0.1%. A CD45RO/CCR7/CD25/CD127/CD95/CD27 panel sorted naive, central memory, regulatory and stem cell-like memory CD4+ cells.

This TCR derives from a man in his thirties or forties with type 1 diabetes. The chain is built from TRBV7-2 and TRBJ2-5; TRBD2 agrees at 8 bases. The specimen sequenced was naive CD4+ T cells from blood. The CDR3 loop is CASSLAQRGSQETQYF. In DNA, the CDR3 is TGTGCCAGCAGCTTAGCGCAGCGGGGGAGCCAAGAGACCCAGTACTTC.